These 22 T cell receptor beta chains were all obtained from the same sample, sequenced in a study of liver allograft versus peripheral blood T cells. Overall study context: A comparison was made between T cell receptor repertoires in transplanted livers and those in recipients' peripheral blood.

Each CDR3 protein gets one entry after TCRdb re-called the reads with MiXCR. The sample consists of approximately 9,000 distinct CDR3 sequences, about 18% of them appearing once. Every receptor here comes from a human patient who had a liver transplant. Some T cells may be supplied by the graft donor.

This clonotype came up a few times. The rearrangement joins TRBV5-4 to TRBJ1-2; D uncertain. CDR3 size: 13 residues. Germline-derived CDR1 and CDR2 are SGHNT and YYREEE (reference sequence). The V end was cut by 4 bases, the J end by 7 bases, with 14 bases between. The CDR3 spells CASSPEGWGGYTF. The CDR3 nucleotides are TGTGCCAGCAGCCCCGAAGGGTGGGGTGGCTACACCTTC.

The sample holds a few counts of this clonotype. V is TRBV6-1 and J is TRBJ1-6, with TRBD1 as a possible D gene (5 bases). V was shortened by 5 bases and J by 8 bases, with 19 bases between the two germline ends. Germline CDR1 reads MNHNS; CDR2 reads SASEGT. This CDR3 is 16 amino acids long. The CDR3 DNA reads TGTGCCAGCAGTACCAGTAAGAGGGGAGGGGATTCACCCCTCCACTTT. Translation: CASSTSKRGGDSPLHF.

The sample holds a few counts of this clonotype. The chain carries TRBV6-5 and TRBJ2-7, with 9 bases lining up with TRBD1. The germline gives CDR1 MNHEY, CDR2 SVGAGI. Losses at the gene ends were 6 bases for V and 6 bases for J; bases not matched to a gene: 6. This CDR3 region has 13 residues. The DNA of the CDR3 is TGTGCCAGCAGGGGACAGGGAGGGAGCGAGCAGTACTTC. Translating it yields CASRGQGGSEQYF.

This clonotype was seen many times. This chain joins TRBV6-5 and TRBJ1-5, with D unresolved. CDR3 size: 14 residues. With 0 bases removed from V and 7 bases from J, the gap between germline ends came to 10 bases. From germline, CDR1 is MNHEY and CDR2 SVGAGI. The CDR3 protein is CASSYSKGVQPQHF. The CDR3 bases are TGTGCCAGCAGTTACTCGAAGGGTGTACAGCCCCAGCATTTT.

This clonotype is categorized as medium-sized. The genes are TRBV6-1 and TRBJ1-2; 9 nucleotides agree with TRBD1. Germline lookup yields CDR1 MNHNS and CDR2 SASEGT. V shed 4 bases, J shed 7 bases, and the junction held 13 bases outside the gene matches. There are 16 residues in the CDR3. Here the CDR3 DNA reads TGTGCCAGCAGTGCTGTTACCTCCGGGACAGGGCTTGGCTACACCTTC. Its protein product is CASSAVTSGTGLGYTF.

This clonotype is deemed medium-sized. The chain links TRBV10-3 to TRBJ1-3; 10 nucleotides match TRBD1. With 7 bases clipped from V and 5 bases from J, the junction kept 5 bases outside the gene matches. Germline CDR1 ENHRY, CDR2 SYGVKD. This CDR3 is built from 14 residues. The CDR3 here is CAIKPTGGRNTIYF. The CDR3, as DNA: TGTGCCATCAAACCGACAGGGGGCAGAAACACCATATATTTT.

This clonotype was seen ten or more times. The rearrangement joins TRBV24-1 to TRBJ1-1; no definite D call. This CDR3 contains 13 residues. The germline CDR1 and CDR2 sequences are KGHDR and SFDVKD. V lost 4 bases and J 0 bases, leaving 5 bases between the germline ends. The CDR3 DNA reads as TGTGCCACCAGTGAGGCACTGAACACTGAAGCTTTCTTT. Translated, it gives CATSEALNTEAFF.

CDR3 bases: TGTGCCAGCAGTCCGCAGGTAAACAATCAGCCCCAGCATTTT. This gives the protein CASSPQVNNQPQHF. The V call is TRBV12-3 or TRBV12-4, the J call TRBJ1-5; D call uncertain. The CDR3 is made up of 14 amino acids. V was clipped by 5 bases and J by 3 bases, with 11 bases between them.

There are many counts of this clonotype. This chain connects TRBV19 to TRBJ2-3, with no clear D. The CDR3 totals 14 residues. From germline, CDR1 is LNHDA and CDR2 SQIVND (reference sequence). Trimming stripped 5 bases from V and 2 bases from J, with 11 bases between. CDR3 residues: CASSHRETTDTQYF. CDR3 coding DNA: TGTGCCAGTAGTCATAGGGAAACCACAGATACGCAGTATTTT. The full variable domain, with the rest looked up from reference TRBV19 and TRBJ2-3, is DGGITQSPKYLFRKEGQNVTLSCEQNLNHDAMYWYRQDPGQGLRLIYYSQIVNDFQKGDIAEGYSVSREKKESFPLTVTSAQKNPTAFYLCASSHRETTDTQYFGPGTRLTVL.

There are a few counts of this clonotype. The chain joins TRBV18 to TRBJ2-7; D perhaps matches TRBD1 (5 bases). V lost 1 base, J lost 7 bases, and 14 bases lay in between. The length of the CDR3 is 14 residues. Germline-derived CDR1 and CDR2 are KGHSH and LQKENI. CDR3 sequence (DNA): TGTGCCAGCTCACCACGGCAGACAGATTTAGAGCAGTACTTC. This codes for CASSPRQTDLEQYF.

On this clonotype itself: A read error may be the cause here, since a much bigger clone is one base away. This chain links TRBV7-2 with TRBJ2-3, with TRBD1 matching over 7 bases. Germline V CDR1 and CDR2: SGHTA, FQGNSA. This CDR3 has 15 residues. As DNA, the CDR3 is TGTGCCAGCAGCCAGGGACAGCCTAGCACAGAGACGCAGTATTTT. Protein sequence: CASSQGQPSTETQYF.

This clonotype is labeled medium-sized. The genes are TRBV6-1 and TRBJ2-3; D gene unclear. Germline V gives CDR1 MNHNS, CDR2 SASEGT. V lost 7 bases to trimming and J lost 2 bases, with 4 bases between them. The CDR3 loop spans 11 amino acids. In DNA, the CDR3 is TGTGCCAGCACGACCACAGATACGCAGTATTTT. Its protein is CASTTTDTQYF.

This chain links TRBV7-2 with TRBJ2-7; D unresolved. This CDR3 is 12 amino acids long. CDR1 is SGHTA and CDR2 is FQGNSA in the germline V gene. The V end lost 1 base, the J end lost 6 bases, and 7 bases lay between the germline ends. The CDR3 DNA reads TGTGCCAGCAGCTTAGAAGTTGGCGAGCAGTACTTC. Translating it yields CASSLEVGEQYF.

Judged by abundance, this clonotype is medium-sized. The CDR3 DNA reads as TGTGCCATCAGGGAACAGGGGAAAGGAAACACCATATATTTT. It codes for CAIREQGKGNTIYF. The gene calls are TRBV10-3 and TRBJ1-3; 7 nucleotides align to TRBD1. The J segment lost 4 bases and the V segment lost 6 bases, leaving 6 bases of the junction unmatched. The CDR3 spans 14 residues. Germline V gene lookup returns CDR1 ENHRY and CDR2 SYGVKD.

The chain couples TRBV29-1 to TRBJ2-7, with TRBD2 identical over 12 bases. The CDR3 consists of 13 residues. The germline CDR1 and CDR2 sequences are SQVTM and ANQGSEA. The ends lost 7 bases at V and 7 bases at J; junction bases unmatched: 8. CDR3: CSAGRLAGDEQYF. DNA for the CDR3: TGCAGCGCCGGTCGACTAGCGGGGGATGAGCAGTACTTC.

The gene calls are TRBV12-3 or TRBV12-4 and TRBJ2-7; TRBD2 agrees at 7 bases. V dropped 5 bases and J dropped 2; count of bases not matched to a gene: 12. This CDR3 has 16 residues. CDR3 loop: CASSPLGTMLTYEQYF. CDR3 nucleotide sequence: TGTGCCAGCAGTCCCCTTGGGACTATGTTAACCTACGAGCAGTACTTC.

In its sample, this clonotype was seen a few times. The chain has TRBV15 and TRBJ1-2; D gene ambiguous. The CDR3 is 14 amino acids. Germline assignment: CDR1 LNHNV and CDR2 YYDKDF (reference sequence). Between the trimmed V and J ends, which lost 0 bases and 1 base, there was a span of 6 bases. In DNA, the CDR3 is TGTGCCACCAGCAGAGATCAGAATAACTATGGCTACACCTTC. Translating gives CATSRDQNNYGYTF.

By sample share, this clonotype is medium-sized (0.01 to 0.1%). This rearrangement joins TRBV18 to TRBJ1-2, with 7 bases matching TRBD1. The germline V gene has CDR1 KGHSH and CDR2 LQKENI. This CDR3 contains 18 residues. Trimming removed 3 bases from V and 2 bases from J; junction bases left unmatched: 15. CDR3 nucleotide sequence: TGTGCCAGCTCACCGTTTGAATTCGAACAGGGGAGAAACTATGGCTACACCTTC. It is translated as CASSPFEFEQGRNYGYTF.

Relative to its sample, this clonotype is medium-sized. The V gene is TRBV6-1, the J gene TRBJ2-7, with D tentatively TRBD1 or TRBD2 (7 bases each). Trimming pared 6 bases from V and 0 bases from J, leaving 18 bases between. CDR1 and CDR2 (germline): MNHNS, SASEGT. This CDR3 is built from 16 residues. The CDR3, as DNA: TGTGCCAGCAGGGACCCAGGGGGGGTAAGCTCCTACGAGCAGTACTTC. Its translation is CASRDPGGVSSYEQYF.

By share, this clonotype ranks as medium-sized (0.01 to 0.1%). The J gene is TRBJ1-1, the V gene TRBV18; D is possibly TRBD1 (6 bases). Per the germline V gene, CDR1 is KGHSH and CDR2 is LQKENI. The CDR3 runs to 15 residues. Trimming took off 6 bases at V and 7 bases at J, with 21 bases between the two ends. CDR3 loop: CASSSLTTGPSEAFF. Written as DNA, the CDR3 is TGTGCCAGCTCCAGCCTTACGACAGGCCCCAGTGAAGCTTTCTTT.

The sample holds one count of this clonotype. Written as DNA, the CDR3 is TGTGCCAGCAGCCAGGTTAGCGGGGGGGCCACAGATACGCAGTATTTT. Amino acid sequence: CASSQVSGGATDTQYF. The J gene is TRBJ2-3, the V gene TRBV3-1; 11 bases agree with TRBD2. With V trimmed by 3 bases and J by 2 bases, 4 bases remained unmatched. CDR3 length: 16 residues. In germline, CDR1 is LGHDT, CDR2 YNNKEL (reference sequence).

Of note for this clonotype: It may be a read error: a sequence one base away is much more abundant. The chain links TRBV6-5 to TRBJ1-6, with 8 nucleotides matching TRBD1. The CDR3 sequence is 15 residues long. Trimming cost V 5 bases and J 8 bases; bases outside gene matches: 8. Per germline, CDR1 MNHEY and CDR2 SVGAGI. CDR3 sequence reads: CASSPLTGVYSPLHF. The DNA for the CDR3 is TGTGCCAGCAGTCCCTTGACAGGGGTTTATTCACCCCTCCACTTT.